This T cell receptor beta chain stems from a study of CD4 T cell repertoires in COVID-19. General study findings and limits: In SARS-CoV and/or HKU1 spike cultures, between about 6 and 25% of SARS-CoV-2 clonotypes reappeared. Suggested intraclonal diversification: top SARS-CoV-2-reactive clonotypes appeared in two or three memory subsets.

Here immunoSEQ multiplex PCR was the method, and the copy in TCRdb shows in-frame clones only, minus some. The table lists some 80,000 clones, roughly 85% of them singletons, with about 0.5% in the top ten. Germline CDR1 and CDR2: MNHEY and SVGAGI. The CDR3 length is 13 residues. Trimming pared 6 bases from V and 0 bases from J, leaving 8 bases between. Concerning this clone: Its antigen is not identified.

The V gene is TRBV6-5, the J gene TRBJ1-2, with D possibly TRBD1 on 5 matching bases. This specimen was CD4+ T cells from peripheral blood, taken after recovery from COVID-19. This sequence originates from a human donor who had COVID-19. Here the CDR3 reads CASSRQTNYGYTF. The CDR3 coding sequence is TGTGCCAGCAGCCGACAGACTAACTATGGCTACACCTTC.